These 15 T cell receptor beta chains were sequenced from one sample in a study of cytomegalovirus exposure and HLA in healthy donors. Only in-frame clones appear in the TCRdb table, and some are missing; sequencing was by immunoSEQ multiplex PCR. The sample has around 200,000 clones, 80% to 90% seen once. Sequencing used PBMCs. These TCRs come from a woman in her 30s in good health and CMV-seronegative.

In its sample, this clone was seen once. The gene calls are TRBV5-1 and TRBJ1-6; a possible D gene is TRBD1 (6 bases). CDR1 SGHRS and CDR2 YFSETQ come from the germline V gene. The CDR3 totals 17 residues. Trimming removed 1 base from V and 1 base from J, with 12 bases in between. In DNA, the CDR3 is TGCGCCAGCAGCTTGACGGGGGGCGGTTCCTATAATTCACCCCTCCACTTT. It specifies CASSLTGGGSYNSPLHF.

This chain uses TRBV6-5 with TRBJ1-4; the match to TRBD1 covers 7 bases. J was trimmed by 5 bases and V by 6 bases; bases with no gene match: 6. The CDR3 loop spans 14 amino acids. Germline CDR1 MNHEY, CDR2 SVGAGI. The CDR3 DNA reads as TGTGCCAGCAGGTCCCCAGGGGGGAATGAAAAACTGTTTTTT. Residues: CASRSPGGNEKLFF.

This clone was detected only a few times. Other DNA sequences in the same sample also yield this CDR3. The V gene is TRBV6-5, the J gene TRBJ1-1, with D unresolved. The V end was cut by 6 bases, the J end by 4 bases, with 9 bases between. The germline V gene has CDR1 MNHEY and CDR2 SVGAGI. The CDR3 consists of 12 residues. As DNA, the CDR3 is TGTGCCAGCAGCCAAACGGGCACTGAAGCTTTCTTT. Protein: CASSQTGTEAFF.

The chain combines TRBV28 with TRBJ2-7; 7 nucleotides match TRBD1. The CDR3 is 15 residues long. The junction had 7 bases not matched to a gene; V was cut back by 3 bases and J by 2 bases. The germline CDR1 and CDR2 sequences are MDHEN and SYDVKM. The CDR3 is CASSLVQGNPYEQYF. CDR3 bases: TGTGCCAGCAGTTTGGTACAGGGGAACCCCTACGAGCAGTACTTC. The entire variable domain, with the rest obtained from reference TRBV28 and TRBJ2-7, is as follows: DVKVTQSSRYLVKRTGEKVFLECVQDMDHENMFWYRQDPGLGLRLIYFSYDVKMKEKGDIPEGYSVSREKKERFSLILESASTNQTSMYLCASSLVQGNPYEQYFGPGTRLTVT.

This clone appeared once. V usage is TRBV30 and J usage is TRBJ1-3; tentative D call: TRBD1 (5 bases). This CDR3 has 14 amino acids. V lost 0 bases and J 9 bases, leaving 15 bases between the germline ends. From germline, CDR1 is GTSNPN and CDR2 SVGIG (reference sequence). As DNA, the CDR3 is TGTGCCTGGAGTGTACTTAAGTCCGGGGGCACCATATATTTT. This translates into CAWSVLKSGGTIYF.

This clone has only a few counts. V is TRBV9 and J is TRBJ2-7, with a weak D call TRBD1 (5 bases). Germline CDR1 reads SGDLS; CDR2 reads YYNGEE. The CDR3 has 14 amino acids. V was trimmed by 1 base and J by 1 base, leaving 9 bases between them. CDR3 DNA sequence: TGTGCCAGCAGCGTAAGTCACAGGTCCTACGAGCAGTACTTC. This gives the protein CASSVSHRSYEQYF.

J is TRBJ1-4 and V is TRBV19; 10 bases agree with TRBD1. Germline V gene sequence: CDR1 LNHDA, CDR2 SQIVND (reference sequence). This CDR3 comprises 16 residues. Trimming removed 4 bases from V and 5 bases from J; junction bases left unmatched: 7. CDR3 amino acids: CASSRWTGGENEKLFF. DNA of the CDR3: TGTGCCAGTAGTAGATGGACAGGGGGTGAAAATGAAAAACTGTTTTTT. Based on the CDR3 plus reference TRBV19 and TRBJ1-4, the full variable domain is DGGITQSPKYLFRKEGQNVTLSCEQNLNHDAMYWYRQDPGQGLRLIYYSQIVNDFQKGDIAEGYSVSREKKESFPLTVTSAQKNPTAFYLCASSRWTGGENEKLFFGSGTQLSVL.

This chain links TRBV10-1 with TRBJ2-7, with D possibly being TRBD1 (6 bases). The germline V gene has CDR1 WNHNN and CDR2 SYGVQD (reference sequence). The CDR3 spans 13 residues. V lost 2 bases to trimming and J lost 1 base, with 6 bases between them. The CDR3 nucleotides read TGCGCCAGCAGTGAGCAGGGGTCCTACGAGCAGTACTTC. It translates to CASSEQGSYEQYF.

This chain links TRBV5-4 with TRBJ1-2; D remains unclear. Trimming shortened V by 1 base and J by 0 bases, and 7 bases separated the two germline ends. CDR1 is SGHNT and CDR2 is YYREEE in the germline V gene (reference sequence). This CDR3 is built from 14 residues. The CDR3 sequence: CASSLSTANYGYTF. Here the CDR3 DNA reads TGTGCCAGCAGCTTGTCAACAGCTAACTATGGCTACACCTTC.

This chain uses TRBV6-5 with TRBJ1-3; the match to TRBD1 covers 7 bases. The J segment lost 0 bases and the V segment lost 8 bases, leaving 4 bases of the junction unmatched. The germline V gene has CDR1 MNHEY and CDR2 SVGAGI. This CDR3 contains 14 residues. CDR3 in DNA: TGTGCCAGCCGGACAGGCTCCTCTGGAAACACCATATATTTT. It codes for CASRTGSSGNTIYF.

J is TRBJ2-1 and V is TRBV7-3, with 11 positions matching TRBD2. This CDR3 has 16 residues. After removal of 5 bases from V and 10 bases from J, the junction contained 13 bases not matched to a gene. The germline gives CDR1 SGHTA, CDR2 FQGTGA. CDR3 nucleotides: TGTGCCAGCAGCCCCCGACTAGCGGGGCCACGGGGGGAGCAGTTCTTC. It codes for CASSPRLAGPRGEQFF.

In its sample, this clone was seen a few times. The chain combines TRBV27 with TRBJ2-5, with 8 bases that match TRBD2. Trimming at V came to 3 bases and at J to 2 bases, leaving 5 bases not matched to a gene. Per the germline V gene, CDR1 is MNHEY and CDR2 is SMNVEV (reference sequence). This CDR3 has 15 amino acids. The CDR3 protein is CASSLGLVGQETQYF. CDR3 nucleotide sequence: TGTGCCAGCAGTTTGGGACTAGTTGGGCAAGAGACCCAGTACTTC.

This clone has only a few counts. This sequence may be a read error, since a much larger clone differs from it by one base. The genes are TRBV6-5 and TRBJ2-7; possibly TRBD2 for D (5 bases). The CDR3 totals 12 residues. V was cut by 5 bases and J by 0 bases, with 5 bases left in between. Germline CDR1 is MNHEY and CDR2 is SVGAGI. CDR3 protein: CASSRGSYEQYF. The CDR3 coding sequence is TGTGCCAGCAGTCGGGGCTCCTACGAGCAGTACTTC.

This chain connects TRBV6-5 to TRBJ2-3, with TRBD2 matching over 7 bases. CDR3 length equals 14 residues. The germline CDR1 and CDR2 sequences are MNHEY and SVGAGI. V gave up 9 bases and J gave up 2 bases; unmatched junction bases: 8. CDR3 region: CASRRLAVTDTQYF. The CDR3 nucleotides read TGTGCCAGTCGCAGACTAGCAGTCACAGATACGCAGTATTTT.

V usage is TRBV9 and J usage is TRBJ2-5, with 10 positions matching TRBD1. The CDR3 is 15 amino acids. After removal of 2 bases from V and 2 bases from J, the junction contained 3 bases not matched to a gene. From germline, CDR1 is SGDLS and CDR2 YYNGEE. Here the CDR3 DNA reads TGTGCCAGCAGCGTGGGACAGGGGAGGCAAGAGACCCAGTACTTC. This codes for CASSVGQGRQETQYF.